These 9 T cell receptor beta chains came from one sample sequenced in a study of long-term antiretroviral therapy in people with HIV. Assay version v3.0 of immunoSEQ was used, and it was run at survey level. TCRdb's table, derived via immunoSEQ multiplex PCR, lists solely in-frame clones and lacks some. The sample lists about 28,000 clones; around three quarters were seen once. The starting material was unsorted PBMCs, obtained 0.3 years after starting antiretroviral therapy. The receptors were sampled from a man aged 35 to 55 with HIV.

The chain links TRBV7-2 to TRBJ1-1; D gene uncertain. The CDR3 contains 14 residues. The V end lost 1 base, the J end lost 6 bases, and 12 bases lay between the germline ends. Per germline, CDR1 SGHTA and CDR2 FQGNSA. CDR3 loop: CASSLGGFRAEAFF. DNA for the CDR3: TGTGCCAGCAGCTTAGGAGGGTTTAGGGCTGAAGCTTTCTTT.

The chain employs TRBV7-6 and TRBJ2-7; possible D gene TRBD2, 7 bases. The CDR3 is 15 residues long. The ends were cut back, 2 bases at V and 2 bases at J, with 13 bases in the middle. The germline V gene has CDR1 SGHVS and CDR2 FNYEAQ. The CDR3 loop reads CASSLRGGGPYEQYF. The CDR3, as DNA: TGTGCCAGCAGCTTAAGGGGGGGCGGGCCCTACGAGCAGTACTTC. Together with reference TRBV7-6 and TRBJ2-7, the CDR3 gives the full variable domain: GAGVSQSPRYKVTKRGQDVALRCDPISGHVSLYWYRQALGQGPEFLTYFNYEAQQDKSGLPNDRFSAERPEGSISTLTIQRTEQRDSAMYRCASSLRGGGPYEQYFGPGTRLTVT.

CDR3 in DNA: TGCGCCAGCAGCCTTTTTCACCGGTTAGCCAAAAACATTCAGTACTTC. It yields the protein CASSLFHRLAKNIQYF. This rearrangement joins TRBV4-1 to TRBJ2-4; D call uncertain. CDR3 size: 16 residues. Trimming shortened V by 4 bases and J by 0 bases, and 13 bases separated the two germline ends. The germline V gene has CDR1 MGHRA and CDR2 YSYEKL.

This rearrangement joins TRBV4-2 to TRBJ1-1; TRBD1 is a possible D gene (6 bases). Trimming left V 1 base short and J 4 bases short, with 16 bases between. Germline-derived CDR1 and CDR2 are LGHNA and YNFKEQ. The CDR3 runs 16 residues. The CDR3 DNA follows: TGTGCCAGCAGCCAAGGAATTGTAACAGGGCGCACTGAAGCTTTCTTT. Amino acid sequence: CASSQGIVTGRTEAFF.

The gene calls are TRBV10-3 and TRBJ2-3; D possibly corresponds to TRBD2 (6 bases). CDR1 is ENHRY, CDR2 SYGVKD, per germline. Trimming left V 0 bases short and J 2 bases short, with 12 bases between. This CDR3 is built from 16 residues. CDR3 DNA: TGTGCCATCAGTGAGTCGATGGGACTTTTCACAGATACGCAGTATTTT. This encodes CAISESMGLFTDTQYF.

The rearrangement links TRBV15 to TRBJ2-5, with 8 positions matching TRBD2. The J segment lost 5 bases and the V segment lost 0 bases, leaving 8 bases of the junction unmatched. The CDR3 is 16 amino acids. CDR1 is LNHNV, CDR2 YYDKDF, per germline (reference sequence). The chain's CDR3 is CATSRDRAGGPETQYF. As DNA, the CDR3 is TGTGCCACCAGCAGAGATCGGGCGGGGGGCCCCGAGACCCAGTACTTC.

The DNA for the CDR3 is TGTGCCAGCAGCTACGGGAGCTCCTACGAGCAGTACTTC. Translated: CASSYGSSYEQYF. The rearrangement uses TRBV7-6 and TRBJ2-7; D is possibly TRBD2 (6 bases). V was shortened by 4 bases and J by 0 bases, with 7 bases between the two germline ends. This CDR3 spans 13 amino acids. CDR1 and CDR2 from the germline V gene are SGHVS and FNYEAQ.

The chain carries TRBV7-9 and TRBJ2-1; 14 bases match TRBD2. With V trimmed by 10 bases and J by 6 bases, 2 bases remained unmatched. This CDR3 has 13 residues. CDR1 is SEHNR, CDR2 FQNEAQ, per germline (reference sequence). CDR3 bases: TGTGCCACCGGGACTAGCGGGAGCAATGAGCAGTTCTTC. This sequence encodes CATGTSGSNEQFF. The entire variable domain, with the rest obtained from reference TRBV7-9 and TRBJ2-1, is as follows: DTGVSQNPRHKITKRGQNVTFRCDPISEHNRLYWYRQTLGQGPEFLTYFQNEAQLEKSRLLSDRFSAERPKGSFSTLEIQRTEQGDSAMYLCATGTSGSNEQFFGPGTRLTVL.

The rearrangement joins TRBV6-5 to TRBJ2-7; either TRBD1 or TRBD2 may fit D (5 bases each). CDR3 size: 14 residues. Per germline, CDR1 MNHEY and CDR2 SVGAGI. V gave up 0 bases and J gave up 6 bases, with 12 bases separating them. For the CDR3, the DNA is TGTGCCAGCAGTTACTCCCAGGGAGAAACCGAGCAGTACTTC. As protein: CASSYSQGETEQYF.